This T cell receptor (beta chain) derives from a study of blood T cell repertoires in COVID-19. How the authors handled the data: From reference gene primer amplification, estimates of nucleated cell counts were derived. Sequencing was performed with immunoSEQ multiplex PCR; in TCRdb, only in-frame clones are kept and a portion is missing. That table supplies the V and J calls and clone size; D and trimming were determined from the DNA. The sample lists some 160,000 clones, roughly 74% seen once, with 11% to 15% in the top ten. The sequence derives from an elderly woman with acute or convalescent COVID-19. Sequences were obtained from peripheral blood.

The chain's CDR3 is CASRGGPLIQETQYF. The CDR3 DNA is TGTGCCAGCAGAGGGGGACCCTTAATCCAAGAGACCCAGTACTTC. The chain couples TRBV6-5 to TRBJ2-5, with D possibly TRBD1 on 6 matching bases. V was pared by 6 bases and J by 1 base, with 15 bases between. The CDR3 sequence is 15 residues long. Germline CDR1 and CDR2: MNHEY and SVGAGI.